A single sample is the source of the 27 T cell receptor beta chains below, sequenced in a study of CD8+ T cells in alopecia areata. Reverse transcribed after extraction, RNA yielded cDNA as the sequencing template. Only in-frame clones appear in the TCRdb table, and some are missing; sequencing was by immunoSEQ multiplex PCR. Here the sample spans approximately 120,000 clones, around 45% being singletons. Sequences were obtained from NKG2D-low CD8+ T cells sorted from blood. The receptors come from a human donor with alopecia areata.

The V and J genes are TRBV29-1 and TRBJ2-5, with 7 bases fitting TRBD2. The end of the DNA is better explained by TRBJ2-7, so the J call may be wrong. The CDR3 consists of 13 residues. CDR1 SQVTM and CDR2 ANQGSEA come from the germline V gene. The CDR3 region has the DNA TGCAGCGTTGAGAGCGGGGAAGGCTACGAGCAGTACTTC. Translating gives CSVESGEGYEQYF.

This clone was detected a few times. The chain links TRBV29-1 to TRBJ2-3, with 7 nucleotides matching TRBD1. J lost 2 bases, V lost 4 bases, and 6 bases had no gene match. Germline V CDR1 and CDR2: SQVTM, ANQGSEA. The CDR3 sequence is 14 residues long. For the CDR3, the DNA is TGCAGCGTTGTAGGGACAGCGACCACAGATACGCAGTATTTT. Amino acid sequence: CSVVGTATTDTQYF.

The chain couples TRBV6-5 to TRBJ2-3; TRBD1 or TRBD2 may be the D gene (5 bases each). The CDR3 loop spans 15 amino acids. From germline, CDR1 is MNHEY and CDR2 SVGAGI. Trimming cost V 6 bases and J 6 bases, with 19 bases left between them. Written as DNA, the CDR3 is TGTGCCAGCAGCCCCAGGCCCGAGGGACCGGATACGCAGTATTTT. The encoded protein is CASSPRPEGPDTQYF.

The chain joins TRBV29-1 to TRBJ1-2; 8 bases are a match to TRBD1. CDR3 length: 14 residues. The V and J ends lost 4 bases and 2 bases, in that order; junction bases with no gene match: 6. From germline, CDR1 is SQVTM and CDR2 ANQGSEA. The DNA for the CDR3 is TGCAGCGTTGGTTACGGGACAGGCAACTATGGCTACACCTTC. As protein: CSVGYGTGNYGYTF.

This clone has a handful of counts. This chain connects TRBV18 to TRBJ2-7; no clear D gene. This CDR3 has 13 residues. V was shortened by 3 bases and J by 0 bases, with 6 bases between the two germline ends. Per the germline V gene, CDR1 is KGHSH and CDR2 is LQKENI. The CDR3 here is CASSPSSSYEQYF. The CDR3, as DNA: TGTGCCAGCTCACCGAGTAGCTCCTACGAGCAGTACTTC.

CDR3 in amino acids: CTQTSGYTEAFF. Written as DNA, the CDR3 is TGCACCCAGACCTCTGGGTACACTGAAGCTTTCTTT. The chain employs TRBV29-1 and TRBJ1-1; D call uncertain. CDR3 length equals 12 residues. Germline loops: CDR1 SQVTM, CDR2 ANQGSEA. The whole variable domain, remainder taken from reference TRBV29-1 and TRBJ1-1, is SAVISQKPSRDICQRGTSLTIQCQVDSQVTMMFWYRQQPGQSLTLIATANQGSEATYESGFVIDKFPISRPNLTFSTLTVSNMSPEDSSIYLCTQTSGYTEAFFGQGTRLTVV.

The rearrangement links TRBV30 to TRBJ2-5; D is ambiguous. From germline, CDR1 is GTSNPN and CDR2 SVGIG (reference sequence). Trimming took off 3 bases at V and 2 bases at J, with 7 bases between the two ends. The CDR3 is 12 amino acids. The CDR3 region is CAWRGIQETQYF. CDR3 DNA: TGTGCCTGGAGAGGGATTCAAGAGACCCAGTACTTC.

V and J are TRBV30 and TRBJ1-4, with 7 bases aligning to TRBD1. CDR1 is GTSNPN and CDR2 is SVGIG in the germline V gene (reference sequence). V lost 3 bases, J lost 7 bases, and 8 bases stayed unmatched. The CDR3 is made up of 14 amino acids. Written as DNA, the CDR3 is TGTGCCTGGAGCGCCGGGACAGCCTCTGAAAAACTGTTTTTT. It is translated as CAWSAGTASEKLFF.

The chain carries TRBV4-3 and TRBJ2-7; 9 positions agree with TRBD2. The length of the CDR3 is 14 residues. Per the germline V gene, CDR1 is LGHNA and CDR2 is YSLEER. V lost 1 base, J lost 5 bases, and 3 bases stayed unmatched. The CDR3 region is CASSQVAGDNEQYF. CDR3 in DNA: TGCGCCAGCAGCCAAGTAGCGGGAGACAACGAGCAGTACTTC.

This clone showed up just a few times. This sequence joins TRBV29-1 and TRBJ1-1, with D possibly TRBD1 on 5 matching bases. The CDR3 is 11 residues long. V was shortened by 6 bases and J by 5 bases, with 10 bases between the two germline ends. CDR1 is SQVTM, CDR2 ANQGSEA, per germline. Here the CDR3 DNA reads TGCAGCGTCAGGGACGGAACTGAAGCTTTCTTT. It translates to CSVRDGTEAFF.

The J gene is TRBJ2-1, the V gene TRBV27; D might be TRBD2 (5 bases). Trimming removed 10 bases from V and 8 bases from J, with 12 bases in between. Germline loops: CDR1 MNHEY, CDR2 SMNVEV (reference sequence). The CDR3 is 11 residues long. CDR3 loop: CATLGRDEQFF. The CDR3 DNA follows: TGTGCCACCCTTGGGAGAGATGAGCAGTTCTTC.

Remarks on this clone: Distinct nucleotide sequences in the sample also encode this CDR3. V and J are TRBV30 and TRBJ2-7; D unclear. This CDR3 has 13 residues. Germline lookup yields CDR1 GTSNPN and CDR2 SVGIG (reference sequence). V lost 0 bases, J lost 4 bases, and 10 bases lay in between. The chain's CDR3 is CAWSVGQTYEQYF. The CDR3 DNA reads as TGTGCCTGGAGTGTAGGGCAGACTTACGAGCAGTACTTC.

The rearrangement uses TRBV5-6 and TRBJ2-1; D call uncertain. Germline assignment: CDR1 SGHDT and CDR2 YYEEEE. Trimming left V 2 bases short and J 3 bases short, with 15 bases between. This CDR3 has 16 amino acids. CDR3 sequence reads: CASSFFKDGYYNEQFF. The DNA of the CDR3 is TGTGCCAGCAGCTTCTTTAAAGACGGCTACTACAATGAGCAGTTCTTC. The entire variable domain, with the rest obtained from reference TRBV5-6 and TRBJ2-1, is as follows: DAGVTQSPTHLIKTRGQQVTLRCSPKSGHDTVSWYQQALGQGPQFIFQYYEEEERQRGNFPDRFSGHQFPNYSSELNVNALLLGDSALYLCASSFFKDGYYNEQFFGPGTRLTVL.

The rearrangement joins TRBV30 to TRBJ1-2, with D perhaps TRBD1 (6 bases). Germline V gives CDR1 GTSNPN, CDR2 SVGIG (reference sequence). CDR3 length: 14 residues. The ends were cut back, 4 bases at V and 4 bases at J, with 16 bases in the middle. The chain's CDR3 is CAWTPGQISYGYTF. The CDR3 bases are TGTGCCTGGACTCCGGGACAAATATCCTATGGCTACACCTTC.

Note on this clone: The junction does not match germline at one end; this may be a read error. This chain uses TRBV29-1 with TRBJ2-7; tentatively, D is TRBD1 (5 bases). From germline, CDR1 is SQVTM and CDR2 ANQGSEA. This CDR3 spans 11 amino acids. The CDR3 region is CSVESTAERYF. In DNA form, the CDR3 reads TGCAGCGTTGAATCGACAGCCGAGCGGTACTTC.

V and J are TRBV14 and TRBJ2-3; 7 bases line up with TRBD2. V lost 2 bases and J lost 2; bases outside the gene matches: 4. The germline gives CDR1 SGHDN, CDR2 FVKESK. The CDR3 contains 15 residues. The CDR3 DNA reads TGTGCCAGCAGCCAAACTAGCGCCCTCACAGATACGCAGTATTTT. Translating gives CASSQTSALTDTQYF. Full variable domain (remainder filled in from reference TRBV14 and TRBJ2-3): EAGVTQFPSHSVIEKGQTVTLRCDPISGHDNLYWYRRVMGKEIKFLLHFVKESKQDESGMPNNRFLAERTGGTYSTLKVQPAELEDSGVYFCASSQTSALTDTQYFGPGTRLTVL.

The chain has TRBV29-1 and TRBJ1-1, with unresolved D. The CDR3 runs 12 residues. The germline V and J ends were trimmed by 2 bases and 3 bases, with 7 bases remaining between them. The germline V gene encodes CDR1 SQVTM and CDR2 ANQGSEA. In nucleotides, the CDR3 is TGCAGCGTTGAACCGGCGGACACTGAAGCTTTCTTT. Amino acids: CSVEPADTEAFF.

This chain connects TRBV30 to TRBJ1-5, with D tentatively TRBD1 (5 bases). Germline V gene data show CDR1 as GTSNPN and CDR2 as SVGIG (reference sequence). Trimming stripped 1 base from V and 9 bases from J, with 7 bases between. The CDR3 is made up of 11 amino acids. CDR3 sequence: CAWSAGGPQHF. The DNA of the CDR3 is TGTGCCTGGAGTGCGGGGGGGCCCCAGCATTTT.

The chain is built from TRBV27 and TRBJ2-1; TRBD2 agrees at 11 bases. Trimming removed 6 bases from V and 3 bases from J; junction bases left unmatched: 4. In germline, CDR1 is MNHEY, CDR2 SMNVEV (reference sequence). CDR3 length equals 15 residues. CDR3 residues: CASSPGLADYNEQFF. The CDR3 nucleotides read TGTGCCAGCAGCCCGGGACTAGCGGACTACAATGAGCAGTTCTTC.

The CDR3 nucleotides read TGTGCCAGCAGCGTAGGTGGCTATGTTGAGCAGTTCTTC. This sequence encodes CASSVGGYVEQFF. The rearrangement uses TRBV9 and TRBJ2-1; D remains unclear. Germline V lookup: CDR1 SGDLS, CDR2 YYNGEE. V lost 0 bases to trimming and J lost 9 bases, with 10 bases between them. This CDR3 has 13 amino acids.

Concerning this clone: At one end, the junction sequence differs from germline, possibly due to a read error. The rearrangement uses TRBV4-1 and TRBJ2-3; TRBD2 matches at 11 bases. The CDR3 spans 16 residues. Germline-derived CDR1 and CDR2 are MGHRA and YSYEKL. DNA for the CDR3: TGCGCCAGCAGCCAAGATGGGCTAGCGGGAGGCGGTCGTCGTGATTTT. Protein product: CASSQDGLAGGGRRDF.

The DNA of the CDR3 is TGTGCCAGCAGTTTACAAGACACCGGGGAGCTGTTTTTT. Its protein is CASSLQDTGELFF. The rearrangement uses TRBV27 and TRBJ2-2; no definite D call. The CDR3 is 13 residues long. V was pared by 2 bases and J by 3 bases, with 4 bases between. Germline loops: CDR1 MNHEY, CDR2 SMNVEV (reference sequence).

The J gene is TRBJ2-7, the V gene TRBV4-1, with D perhaps matching TRBD1 (5 bases). Trimming took 5 bases from V and 2 from J, leaving 10 bases between them. The CDR3 is made up of 13 amino acids. CDR1 is MGHRA, CDR2 YSYEKL, per germline. CDR3: CASSSTVTYEQYF. The DNA of the CDR3 is TGCGCCAGCAGCTCGACAGTTACCTACGAGCAGTACTTC.

On this clone: The germline gene is not matched at one end of the junction; a read error may be the cause. The chain is built from TRBV29-1 and TRBJ2-5, with D uncertain. This CDR3 has 13 residues. Looked up from germline, CDR1 is SQVTM and CDR2 is ANQGSEA. The CDR3 reads CSVEGELWETQYF. CDR3 bases: TGCAGCGTCGAAGGAGAGCTCTGGGAGACCCAGTACTTC.

This clone showed up just a few times. This rearrangement joins TRBV14 to TRBJ2-1; D not certain. Trimming took 1 base from V and 8 from J, leaving 9 bases between them. The length of the CDR3 is 13 residues. Germline assignment: CDR1 SGHDN and CDR2 FVKESK. The CDR3 bases are TGTGCCAGCAGCCAAGGGTATACAGATGAGCAGTTCTTC. Amino acid sequence: CASSQGYTDEQFF.

The count of this clone is one. V gene TRBV5-4 combines with J gene TRBJ2-1; D is unresolved. V was trimmed by 1 base and J by 6 bases, leaving 11 bases between them. This CDR3 contains 14 residues. CDR1 SGHNT and CDR2 YYREEE come from the germline V gene (reference sequence). The CDR3 sequence is CASSLTPTGNEQFF. CDR3 DNA sequence: TGTGCCAGCAGCTTGACCCCAACGGGCAATGAGCAGTTCTTC.

As regards this clone: Other DNA variants within this sample encode the same CDR3. The V call is TRBV27, the J call TRBJ2-7; the D gene is possibly TRBD2 (6 bases). V was cut by 3 bases and J by 0 bases, with 6 bases left in between. Germline V lookup: CDR1 MNHEY, CDR2 SMNVEV (reference sequence). The CDR3 is 13 amino acids. The DNA for the CDR3 is TGTGCCAGCAGTTTGGGGGGCTCCTACGAGCAGTACTTC. Translated: CASSLGGSYEQYF.